This T cell receptor beta chain was sequenced for a study of low-dose radiotherapy and immunotherapy resistance in tumors. Time point denoted: after trial treatment. Treatment noted: LDRT plus nivolumab, ipilimumab, low-dose cyclophosphamide and aspirin (RACIN trial). Primers used for first-strand cDNA, a TRAV- and TRBV-specific set, covered both alpha and beta chains. Amplification of TCRs used a constant-region primer and V-primer adapter for roughly 20 PCR cycles. Each CDR3 protein is one row after TCRdb ran MiXCR on the reads. The sample includes 30,000 to 45,000 distinct CDR3 sequences, around 21% of them seen just once. Per germline, CDR1 MNHEY and CDR2 SMNVEV (reference sequence). This CDR3 region has 15 residues. J gave up 1 base and V 4 bases, and 5 bases lay outside the gene matches. This clonotype was detected many times.

The sequences come from PBMCs, collected after low-dose radiotherapy plus immunotherapy. This receptor was obtained from a female donor with ovarian cancer. V usage is TRBV27 and J usage is TRBJ2-3; TRBD2 matches at 7 bases. The CDR3 region is CASSSVGGGTDTQYF. The CDR3 DNA follows: TGTGCCAGCAGTTCAGTGGGAGGGGGCACAGATACGCAGTATTTT.